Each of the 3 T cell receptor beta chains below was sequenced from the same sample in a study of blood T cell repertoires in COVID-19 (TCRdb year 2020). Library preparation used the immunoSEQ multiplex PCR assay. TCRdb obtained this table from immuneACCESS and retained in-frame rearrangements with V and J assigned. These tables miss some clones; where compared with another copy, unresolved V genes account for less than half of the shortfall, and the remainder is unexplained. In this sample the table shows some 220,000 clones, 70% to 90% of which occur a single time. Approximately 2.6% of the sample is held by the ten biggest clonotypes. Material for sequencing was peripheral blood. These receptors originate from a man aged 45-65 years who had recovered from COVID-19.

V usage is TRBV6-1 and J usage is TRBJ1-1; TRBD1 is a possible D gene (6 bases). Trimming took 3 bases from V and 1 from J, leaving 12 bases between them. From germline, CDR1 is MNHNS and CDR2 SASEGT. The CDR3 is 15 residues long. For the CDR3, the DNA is TGTGCCAGCAGTGACCCACCGGACAGGAACACTGAAGCTTTCTTT. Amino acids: CASSDPPDRNTEAFF.

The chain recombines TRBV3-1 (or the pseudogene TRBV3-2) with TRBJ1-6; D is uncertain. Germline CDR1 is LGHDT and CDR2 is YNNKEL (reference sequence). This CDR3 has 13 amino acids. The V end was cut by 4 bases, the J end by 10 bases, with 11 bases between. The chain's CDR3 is CASSRAAESPLHF. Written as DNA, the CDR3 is TGTGCCAGCAGCCGAGCGGCGGAATCACCCCTCCACTTT.

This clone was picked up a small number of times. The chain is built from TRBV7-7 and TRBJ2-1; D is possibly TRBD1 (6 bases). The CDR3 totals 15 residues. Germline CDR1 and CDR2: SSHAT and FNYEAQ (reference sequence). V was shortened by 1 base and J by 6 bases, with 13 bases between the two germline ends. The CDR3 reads CASSLGAGVANEQFF. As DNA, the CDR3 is TGTGCCAGCAGCTTAGGGGCAGGGGTGGCCAATGAGCAGTTCTTC. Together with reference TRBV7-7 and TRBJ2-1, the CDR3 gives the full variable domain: GAGVSQSPRYKVTKRGQDVTLRCDPISSHATLYWYQQALGQGPEFLTYFNYEAQPDKSGLPSDRFSAERPEGSISTLTIQRTEQRDSAMYRCASSLGAGVANEQFFGPGTRLTVL.